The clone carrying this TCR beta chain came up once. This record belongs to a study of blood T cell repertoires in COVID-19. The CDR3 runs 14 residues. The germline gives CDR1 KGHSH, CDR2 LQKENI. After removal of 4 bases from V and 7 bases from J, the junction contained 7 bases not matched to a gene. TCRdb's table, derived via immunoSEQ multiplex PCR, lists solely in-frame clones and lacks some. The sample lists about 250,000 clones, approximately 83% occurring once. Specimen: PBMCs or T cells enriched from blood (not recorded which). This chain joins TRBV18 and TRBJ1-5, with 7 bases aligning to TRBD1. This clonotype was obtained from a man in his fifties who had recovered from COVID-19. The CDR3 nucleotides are TGTGCCAGCTCACAGGGGGCGGTATGGCAGCCCCAGCATTTT. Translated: CASSQGAVWQPQHF.